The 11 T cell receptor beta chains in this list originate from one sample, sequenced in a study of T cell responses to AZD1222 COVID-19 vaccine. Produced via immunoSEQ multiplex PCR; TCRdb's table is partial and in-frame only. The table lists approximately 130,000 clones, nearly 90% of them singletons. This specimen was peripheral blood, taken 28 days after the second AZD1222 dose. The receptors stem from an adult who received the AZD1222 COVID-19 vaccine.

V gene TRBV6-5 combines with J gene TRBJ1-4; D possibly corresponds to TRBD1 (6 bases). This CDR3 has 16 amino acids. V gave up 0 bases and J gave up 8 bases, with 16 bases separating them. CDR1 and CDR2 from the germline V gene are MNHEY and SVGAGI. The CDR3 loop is CASSYSRGGAGEKLFF. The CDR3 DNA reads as TGTGCCAGCAGTTACTCCCGCGGGGGGGCAGGGGAAAAACTGTTTTTT.

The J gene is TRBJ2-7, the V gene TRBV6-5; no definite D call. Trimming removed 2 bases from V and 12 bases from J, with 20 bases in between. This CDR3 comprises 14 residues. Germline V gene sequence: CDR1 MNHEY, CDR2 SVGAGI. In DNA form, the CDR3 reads TGTGCCAGCAGTTACCGAGGAAGGCAGCAAACGATGTACTTC. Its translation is CASSYRGRQQTMYF.

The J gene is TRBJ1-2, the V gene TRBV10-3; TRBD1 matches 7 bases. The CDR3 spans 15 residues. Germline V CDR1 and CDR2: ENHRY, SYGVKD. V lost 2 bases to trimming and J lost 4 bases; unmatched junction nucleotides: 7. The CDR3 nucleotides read TGTGCCATCAGTGAGGGACAGGCGGGACCCTATGGCTACACCTTC. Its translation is CAISEGQAGPYGYTF.

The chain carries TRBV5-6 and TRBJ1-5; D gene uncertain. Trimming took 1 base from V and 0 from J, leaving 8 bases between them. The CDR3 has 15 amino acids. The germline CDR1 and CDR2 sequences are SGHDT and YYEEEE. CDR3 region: CASSLRQYSNQPQHF. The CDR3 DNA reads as TGTGCCAGCAGCTTGCGGCAGTATAGCAATCAGCCCCAGCATTTT.

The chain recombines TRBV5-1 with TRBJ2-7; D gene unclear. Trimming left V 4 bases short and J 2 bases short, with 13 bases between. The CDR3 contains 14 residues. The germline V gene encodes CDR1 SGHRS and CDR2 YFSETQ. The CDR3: CASSTTNSAYEQYF. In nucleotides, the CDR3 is TGCGCCAGCAGCACAACCAACAGCGCCTACGAGCAGTACTTC.

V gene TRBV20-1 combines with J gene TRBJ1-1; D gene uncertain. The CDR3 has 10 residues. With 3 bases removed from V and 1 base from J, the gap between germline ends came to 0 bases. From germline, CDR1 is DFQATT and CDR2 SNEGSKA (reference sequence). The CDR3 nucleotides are TGCAGTGCTAGGAACACTGAAGCTTTCTTT. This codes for CSARNTEAFF.

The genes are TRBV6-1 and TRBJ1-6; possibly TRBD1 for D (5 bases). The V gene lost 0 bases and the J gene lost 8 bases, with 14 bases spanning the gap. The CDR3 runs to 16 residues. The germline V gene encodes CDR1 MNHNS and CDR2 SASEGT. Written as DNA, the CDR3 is TGTGCCAGCAGTGAAGCACTTGGGACGGGCTATTCACCCCTCCACTTT. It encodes CASSEALGTGYSPLHF.

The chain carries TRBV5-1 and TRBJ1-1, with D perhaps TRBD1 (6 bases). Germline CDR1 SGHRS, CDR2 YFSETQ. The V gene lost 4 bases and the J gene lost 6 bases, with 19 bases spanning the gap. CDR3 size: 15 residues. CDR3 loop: CASSPLFGGRAEAFF. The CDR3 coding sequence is TGCGCCAGCAGCCCCCTCTTCGGGGGCCGGGCTGAAGCTTTCTTT.

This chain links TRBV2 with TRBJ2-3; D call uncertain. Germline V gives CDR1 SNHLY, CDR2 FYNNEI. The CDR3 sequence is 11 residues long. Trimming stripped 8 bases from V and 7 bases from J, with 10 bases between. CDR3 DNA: TGTGCCAGCTACATTACGAATACGCAGTATTTT. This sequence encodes CASYITNTQYF.

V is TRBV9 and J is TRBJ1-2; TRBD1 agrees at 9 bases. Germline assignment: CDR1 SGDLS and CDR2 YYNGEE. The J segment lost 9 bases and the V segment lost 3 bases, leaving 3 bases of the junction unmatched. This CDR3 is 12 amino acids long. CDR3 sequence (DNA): TGTGCCAGCAGCGGCGGACAGGGGAGCTACACCTTC. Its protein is CASSGGQGSYTF.

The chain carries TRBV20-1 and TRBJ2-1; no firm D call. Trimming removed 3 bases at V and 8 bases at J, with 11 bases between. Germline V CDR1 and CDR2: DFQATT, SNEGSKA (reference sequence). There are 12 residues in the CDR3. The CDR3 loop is CSASKELDEQFF. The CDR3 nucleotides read TGCAGTGCTAGTAAGGAATTGGATGAGCAGTTCTTC.